This entry lists 19 T cell receptor beta chains sequenced from one sample in a study of T cell responses to AZD1222 COVID-19 vaccine. Generated by immunoSEQ multiplex PCR, the TCRdb table keeps only in-frame clones and is missing some. This table holds approximately 130,000 clones, roughly nine tenths found once. The sequenced sample was peripheral blood, obtained on day 0 of AZD1222 vaccination. These receptors all stem from an adult in good health.

The J gene is TRBJ2-2, the V gene TRBV7-8; D call uncertain. V lost 0 bases and J lost 0, with 5 bases in between. CDR3 length: 15 residues. The V gene's germline CDR1 is SGHVS and CDR2 FQNEAQ. This CDR3 is CASSLAGSNTGELFF. The CDR3 region has the DNA TGTGCCAGCAGCTTAGCGGGGTCGAACACCGGGGAGCTGTTTTTT.

The rearrangement links TRBV27 to TRBJ2-1, with TRBD2 matching 11 bases. CDR1 MNHEY and CDR2 SMNVEV come from the germline V gene (reference sequence). Trimming took 0 bases from V and 4 from J; bases not matched to a gene: 2. The CDR3 is made up of 16 amino acids. CDR3 DNA sequence: TGTGCCAGCAGTTTATCGACTAGCGGGGTGTACAATGAGCAGTTCTTC. Translating it yields CASSLSTSGVYNEQFF.

The CDR3 DNA sequence: TGTGCCAGCAGTTCCCCCGGGACAGTCTCCTACGAGCAGTACTTC. Its protein product is CASSSPGTVSYEQYF. V is TRBV28 and J is TRBJ2-7; TRBD1 matches at 7 bases. The CDR3 spans 15 residues. Germline CDR1 is MDHEN and CDR2 is SYDVKM. J lost 0 bases, V lost 4 bases, and 6 bases had no gene match.

This clone came up once. The V gene is TRBV28, the J gene TRBJ1-6; a possible D gene is TRBD1 (5 bases). The germline CDR1 and CDR2 sequences are MDHEN and SYDVKM. This CDR3 is 18 amino acids long. The V end was cut by 2 bases, the J end by 0 bases, with 14 bases between. In nucleotides, the CDR3 is TGTGCCAGCAGTTTAACCCCGCCAGGGAGCTCCTATAATTCACCCCTCCACTTT. The encoded protein is CASSLTPPGSSYNSPLHF. Complete variable domain (other parts from reference TRBV28 and TRBJ1-6): DVKVTQSSRYLVKRTGEKVFLECVQDMDHENMFWYRQDPGLGLRLIYFSYDVKMKEKGDIPEGYSVSREKKERFSLILESASTNQTSMYLCASSLTPPGSSYNSPLHFGNGTRLTVT.

The chain couples TRBV19 to TRBJ1-2; TRBD1 matches 8 bases. The V gene's germline CDR1 is LNHDA and CDR2 SQIVND (reference sequence). The trim removed 10 bases at V and 3 bases at J, leaving 4 bases unmatched. The CDR3 consists of 12 residues. CDR3: CAISTGDYGYTF. In DNA form, the CDR3 reads TGTGCCATTTCGACAGGGGACTATGGCTACACCTTC.

The J gene is TRBJ2-5, the V gene TRBV7-2; TRBD1 might be the D (7 bases). Trimming removed 5 bases at V and 5 bases at J, with 15 bases between. Germline V gene data show CDR1 as SGHTA and CDR2 as FQGNSA. The CDR3 runs to 14 residues. The CDR3 protein is CASSPQGGRETQYF. In DNA form, the CDR3 reads TGTGCCAGCAGCCCTCAGGGGGGACGGGAGACCCAGTACTTC.

The chain combines TRBV2 with TRBJ1-3; D gene ambiguous. Per germline, CDR1 SNHLY and CDR2 FYNNEI. Trimming left V 6 bases short and J 4 bases short, with 13 bases between. CDR3 length: 14 amino acids. CDR3 nucleotides: TGTGCCAGCAGAACGATGAAAGGGGGAAACACCATATATTTT. Translated, it gives CASRTMKGGNTIYF.

This sequence joins TRBV7-3 and TRBJ2-1; 11 nucleotides line up with TRBD2. Germline CDR1 and CDR2: SGHTA and FQGTGA. This CDR3 comprises 14 residues. The trim removed 3 bases at V and 7 bases at J, leaving 2 bases unmatched. The CDR3 protein is CASSFSGRGNEQFF. In DNA form, the CDR3 reads TGTGCCAGCAGCTTTAGCGGGAGGGGTAATGAGCAGTTCTTC.

The V call is TRBV9, the J call TRBJ2-7, with TRBD1 matching 9 bases. Germline V gene lookup returns CDR1 SGDLS and CDR2 YYNGEE. The CDR3 has 15 amino acids. Unmatched junction bases numbered 3, after V lost 0 bases and J lost 2 bases. CDR3 sequence (DNA): TGTGCCAGCAGCGTAGGACAGGGGGGGACCTACGAGCAGTACTTC. Translated, it gives CASSVGQGGTYEQYF.

The chain is built from TRBV27 and TRBJ2-2, with TRBD1 identical over 12 bases. The CDR3 has 18 residues. The germline V gene encodes CDR1 MNHEY and CDR2 SMNVEV (reference sequence). Trimming at V came to 4 bases and at J to 4 bases, leaving 10 bases not matched to a gene. CDR3 coding DNA: TGTGCCAGCAGTTCCTCCGGGACAGGGGGCTGGCTCACCGGGGAGCTGTTTTTT. This sequence encodes CASSSSGTGGWLTGELFF.

This clone was counted a single time. The chain is built from TRBV7-3 and TRBJ1-1; 7 bases map to TRBD1. This CDR3 is built from 14 residues. The ends lost 5 bases at V and 3 bases at J; junction bases unmatched: 6. The germline CDR1 and CDR2 sequences are SGHTA and FQGTGA. CDR3 protein: CASSPGQEYTEAFF. Here the CDR3 DNA reads TGTGCCAGCAGCCCAGGACAGGAGTACACTGAAGCTTTCTTT.

CDR3 residues: CASTLRGRSGYTF. Written as DNA, the CDR3 is TGTGCCAGCACCCTCAGGGGGCGTTCTGGCTACACCTTC. This chain joins TRBV9 and TRBJ1-2, with 8 bases identical to TRBD1. Germline lookup yields CDR1 SGDLS and CDR2 YYNGEE. The V and J ends lost 6 bases and 7 bases, in that order; junction bases with no gene match: 8. The CDR3 is 13 residues long.

The J gene is TRBJ2-6, the V gene TRBV19; a possible D gene is TRBD1 (6 bases). Germline CDR1 is LNHDA and CDR2 is SQIVND (reference sequence). This CDR3 is 17 amino acids long. Trimming pared 6 bases from V and 0 bases from J, leaving 15 bases between. The CDR3 region is CASSQDSPVSGANVLTF. The CDR3 bases are TGTGCCAGTAGCCAGGACAGCCCCGTCTCTGGGGCCAACGTCCTGACTTTC.

The rearrangement joins TRBV6-1 to TRBJ1-6; D uncertain. V was cut by 0 bases and J by 0 bases, with 9 bases left in between. The CDR3 is 17 residues long. The germline V gene encodes CDR1 MNHNS and CDR2 SASEGT. The CDR3, as DNA: TGTGCCAGCAGTGAAGCGGGCAGCCCCTCCTATAATTCACCCCTCCACTTT. Amino acids: CASSEAGSPSYNSPLHF.

The rearrangement joins TRBV19 to TRBJ1-1; perhaps TRBD1 as D (5 bases). In germline, CDR1 is LNHDA, CDR2 SQIVND (reference sequence). This CDR3 has 12 amino acids. V lost 3 bases, J lost 8 bases, and 10 bases lay in between. The CDR3 DNA sequence: TGTGCCAGTAGTATCCCCCGGGACGAAGCTTTCTTT. Residues: CASSIPRDEAFF.

The chain has TRBV9 and TRBJ1-6; 8 bases are shared with TRBD1. The CDR3 runs 16 residues. J was trimmed by 5 bases and V by 3 bases; bases with no gene match: 7. Germline V gives CDR1 SGDLS, CDR2 YYNGEE. In nucleotides, the CDR3 is TGTGCCAGCAGCGGCCCCGGACAGGGTAATAATTCACCCCTCCACTTT. This sequence encodes CASSGPGQGNNSPLHF.

The rearrangement joins TRBV5-5 to TRBJ1-1; possible D gene TRBD1, 6 bases. In germline, CDR1 is SGHKS, CDR2 YYEKEE (reference sequence). Trimming took off 6 bases at V and 4 bases at J, with 13 bases between the two ends. The CDR3 totals 13 residues. Here the CDR3 DNA reads TGTGCCAGCACCACGGGGGGGCCCACTGAAGCTTTCTTT. As protein: CASTTGGPTEAFF.

This sequence joins TRBV7-2 and TRBJ2-1; TRBD2 matches 7 bases. The V gene's germline CDR1 is SGHTA and CDR2 FQGNSA. The CDR3 spans 15 residues. The ends lost 4 bases at V and 12 bases at J; junction bases unmatched: 15. CDR3 protein: CASSSPGGGVRMQFF. For the CDR3, the DNA is TGTGCCAGCAGCTCTCCGGGGGGAGGGGTGCGTATGCAGTTCTTC.

The V call is TRBV7-9, the J call TRBJ1-2; the D gene is possibly TRBD1 (5 bases). CDR1 and CDR2 (germline): SEHNR, FQNEAQ (reference sequence). V was shortened by 1 base and J by 5 bases, with 11 bases between the two germline ends. The CDR3 spans 14 residues. The DNA for the CDR3 is TGTGCCAGCAGCTTAGGAGAAGCAGGGTATGGCTACACCTTC. As protein: CASSLGEAGYGYTF.